One and the same sample provided the 14 T cell receptor beta chains below, sequenced in a study of CXCR3-negative and CXCR3-positive naive CD8 T cells. The antigens for these receptors are not known. The study's findings and limits: Greater hydrophobicity was found in TRB CDR3s of CXCR3-positive naive cells than of CXCR3-negative naive cells.

Preparation of TRB cDNA libraries relied on 5' RACE carrying UMI labels. Reanalyzing the 5' RACE reads, TCRdb keeps one entry per CDR3 protein, without DNA. The table for this sample gives about 120,000 distinct CDR3 sequences. Material for sequencing was naive CXCR3+ CD8+ T cells from blood. Indicated subset: CD45RO-CCR7+CD27+CD95- naive CD8+ T cells expressing CXCR3 (TNR3+). These receptor sequences come from a human donor in good health. Some clones in this sample may be carry-over from other donors' samples.

V gene TRBV20-1 combines with J gene TRBJ2-1; TCRdb lists TRBD1, though no DNA is available to test this call. Germline V gives CDR1 DFQATT, CDR2 SNEGSKA (reference sequence). The CDR3 runs 17 residues. Here the CDR3 reads CSARVWPGTGDYNEQFF.

V gene TRBV5-1 combines with J gene TRBJ2-7; TCRdb gives TRBD2 as the D gene, but with no DNA this cannot be confirmed. This CDR3 is built from 12 residues. Germline CDR1 is SGHRS and CDR2 is YFSETQ. CDR3 residues: CASSSASGEQYF.

The rearrangement uses TRBV29-1 and TRBJ2-1; TCRdb's assignment of TRBD2 cannot be checked, as there is no DNA. Germline V gene sequence: CDR1 SQVTM, CDR2 ANQGSEA. The CDR3 spans 13 residues. Here the CDR3 reads CSVAGLAGNEQFF.

The V and J genes are TRBV7-8 and TRBJ2-7; the D call of TRBD1 rests on TCRdb alone, since no DNA is present to check it. The CDR3 spans 17 residues. The V gene's germline CDR1 is SGHVS and CDR2 FQNEAQ. CDR3 loop: CASSGEGQIGTYYEQYF.

The rearrangement links TRBV27 to TRBJ1-5. This CDR3 contains 13 residues. Per germline, CDR1 MNHEY and CDR2 SMNVEV (reference sequence). CDR3 sequence: CASSLSMGYPQHF.

This rearrangement joins TRBV12-3 or TRBV12-4 to TRBJ1-5. CDR3 length equals 15 residues. The CDR3 region is CASSFGDYSNQPQHF.

The chain recombines TRBV27 with TRBJ1-6. There are 15 residues in the CDR3. The germline V gene encodes CDR1 MNHEY and CDR2 SMNVEV (reference sequence). The CDR3 reads CASSLGGGINSPLHF.

The rearrangement joins TRBV5-1 to TRBJ2-3; TCRdb proposes TRBD1, but this gene call is untestable without DNA. Germline assignment: CDR1 SGHRS and CDR2 YFSETQ. This CDR3 contains 14 residues. The CDR3 sequence is CASSLETATDTQYF.

This chain connects TRBV19 to TRBJ1-1; without DNA, the TCRdb call of TRBD1 cannot be checked. Germline values: CDR1 LNHDA, CDR2 SQIVND (reference sequence). The CDR3 is 18 amino acids. CDR3 region: CASSIPRAAPGLNTEAFF.

The chain employs TRBV28 and TRBJ2-2; TCRdb returns TRBD2, unconfirmable since there is no DNA. Germline assignment: CDR1 MDHEN and CDR2 SYDVKM. This CDR3 region has 16 residues. The CDR3: CASTPPAGIDTGELFF.

The chain is built from TRBV7-8 and TRBJ2-1; TCRdb selects TRBD1, and the lack of DNA leaves this call unchecked. Per germline, CDR1 SGHVS and CDR2 FQNEAQ. The CDR3 totals 19 residues. The CDR3 here is CASSHPHFYSDSSYNEQFF.

The gene calls are TRBV7-9 and TRBJ2-1. The germline V gene encodes CDR1 SEHNR and CDR2 FQNEAQ (reference sequence). The CDR3 has 16 amino acids. The CDR3 spells CASSPSAPDPYNEQFF.

V and J are TRBV7-3 and TRBJ2-1; absent DNA, TCRdb's TRBD2 call cannot be checked. The germline V gene encodes CDR1 SGHTA and CDR2 FQGTGA. The CDR3 covers 16 residues. CDR3 sequence reads: CASSLTGGAFYNEQFF.

The chain combines TRBV28 with TRBJ1-5. Germline V gives CDR1 MDHEN, CDR2 SYDVKM. The CDR3 length is 13 residues. CDR3 residues: CASSYPIRQPQHF.